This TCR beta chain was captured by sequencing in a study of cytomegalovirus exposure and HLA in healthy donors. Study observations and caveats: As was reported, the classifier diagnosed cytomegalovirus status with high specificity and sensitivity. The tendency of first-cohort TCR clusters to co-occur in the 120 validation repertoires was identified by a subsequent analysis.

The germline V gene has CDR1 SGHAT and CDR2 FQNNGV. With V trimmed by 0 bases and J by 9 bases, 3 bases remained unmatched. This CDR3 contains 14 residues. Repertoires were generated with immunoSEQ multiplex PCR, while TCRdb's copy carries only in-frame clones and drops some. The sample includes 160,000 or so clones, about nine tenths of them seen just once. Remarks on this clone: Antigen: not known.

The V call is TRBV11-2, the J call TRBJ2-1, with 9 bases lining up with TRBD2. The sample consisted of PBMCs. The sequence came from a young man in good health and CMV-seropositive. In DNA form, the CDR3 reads TGTGCCAGCAGCTTAGAAGCGGGAGGTAGTGAGCAGTTCTTC. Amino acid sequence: CASSLEAGGSEQFF.